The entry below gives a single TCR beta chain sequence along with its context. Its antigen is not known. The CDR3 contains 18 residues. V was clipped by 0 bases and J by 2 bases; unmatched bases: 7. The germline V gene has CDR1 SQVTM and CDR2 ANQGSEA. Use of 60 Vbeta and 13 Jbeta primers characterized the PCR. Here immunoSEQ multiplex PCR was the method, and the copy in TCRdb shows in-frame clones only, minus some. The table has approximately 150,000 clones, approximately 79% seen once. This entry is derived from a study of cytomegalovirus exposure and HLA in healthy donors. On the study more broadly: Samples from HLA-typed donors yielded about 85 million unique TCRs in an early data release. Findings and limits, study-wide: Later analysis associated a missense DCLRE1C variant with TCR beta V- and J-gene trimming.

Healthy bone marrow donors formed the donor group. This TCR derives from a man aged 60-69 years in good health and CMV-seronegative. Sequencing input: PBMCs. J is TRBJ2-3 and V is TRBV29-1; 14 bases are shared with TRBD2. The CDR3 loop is CSVEDRGTSGGNTDTQYF. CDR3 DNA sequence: TGCAGCGTTGAAGATCGGGGGACTAGCGGGGGTAACACAGATACGCAGTATTTT.